This passage covers 22 T cell receptor beta chains from one sample sequenced in a study of T cells in Graves' hyperthyroidism and ophthalmopathy (dated by TCRdb to the late 2010s). The library came from multiplex PCR. These reads were obtained on an Illumina HiSeq 2000. Amplification of TCR beta CDR3 regions was carried out from RNA transcripts. The first round of RT-PCR for the TCR CDR3 was performed with the HTBI primer set and the Qiagen OneStep RT-PCR kit. TCRdb handled the public reads itself, with Q25 trimming in fastp and clone calling in MiXCR, and kept productive beta chains. Each CDR3 protein appears once, grouped with its most common genes and DNA. Here the sample has under 300,000 distinct CDR3 sequences; about an eighth occur a single time. The ten biggest clones cover roughly 8.2% of the sample. The specimen was blood. Receptor source: a middle-aged woman with Graves' hyperthyroidism.

The chain recombines TRBV19 with TRBJ2-2; weak D call: TRBD2 (6 bases). This CDR3 is built from 13 residues. Per the germline V gene, CDR1 is LNHDA and CDR2 is SQIVND (reference sequence). The CDR3 nucleotides read TGTGCGGAGGGGCAGGACAACACCGGGGAGCTGTTTTTT. Translation gives CAEGQDNTGELFF. Together with reference TRBV19 and TRBJ2-2, the CDR3 gives the full variable domain: DGGITQSPKYLFRKEGQNVTLSCEQNLNHDAMYWYRQDPGQGLRLIYYSQIVNDFQKGDIAEGYSVSREKKESFPLTVTSAQKNPTAFYLCAEGQDNTGELFFGEGSRLTVL.

This clonotype was seen many times. The J gene is TRBJ1-1, the V gene TRBV28; D is unresolved. Germline loops: CDR1 MDHEN, CDR2 SYDVKM. The V and J ends lost 5 bases and 4 bases respectively, with 11 bases between them. CDR3 length equals 13 residues. The CDR3 coding sequence is TGTGCCAGCAGTCCCCCGAGGGTCACTGAAGCTTTCTTT. It yields the protein CASSPPRVTEAFF.

This clonotype has only a few counts. The V and J genes are TRBV7-9 and TRBJ1-4; D uncertain. This CDR3 region has 13 residues. V lost 5 bases, J lost 6 bases, and 10 bases lay in between. CDR1 and CDR2 from the germline V gene are SEHNR and FQNEAQ (reference sequence). The CDR3 nucleotides read TGTGCCAGCAGCGGCCGGCGGGATGAAAAACTGTTTTTT. Protein: CASSGRRDEKLFF.

The sample holds many counts of this clonotype. The V call is TRBV19, the J call TRBJ2-1, with 11 bases that match TRBD2. Germline V lookup: CDR1 LNHDA, CDR2 SQIVND (reference sequence). The J segment lost 8 bases and the V segment lost 7 bases, leaving 10 bases of the junction unmatched. This CDR3 region has 15 residues. The CDR3 is CASNLAGGRGDEQFF. CDR3 nucleotides: TGTGCCAGTAATCTAGCGGGAGGCCGGGGGGATGAGCAGTTCTTC.

This clonotype was found many times. The J gene is TRBJ1-2, the V gene TRBV19; 10 nucleotides align to TRBD1. This CDR3 spans 17 amino acids. The V gene's germline CDR1 is LNHDA and CDR2 SQIVND (reference sequence). V lost 8 bases and J lost 1; bases outside the gene matches: 13. The CDR3 coding sequence is TGTGCCAGTGTTGCACGGGACAGGGGTCTACTTAACTATGGCTACACCTTC. Residues: CASVARDRGLLNYGYTF.

As DNA, the CDR3 is TGTGCCAGCAGTGGGACAGGGTCCGGCTATGGCTACACCTTC. It translates to CASSGTGSGYGYTF. The chain employs TRBV2 and TRBJ1-2; 8 bases are shared with TRBD1. V gave up 4 bases and J gave up 4 bases; unmatched junction bases: 5. CDR3 length: 14 amino acids. Germline CDR1 and CDR2: SNHLY and FYNNEI.

This clonotype was observed many times. The V gene is TRBV2, the J gene TRBJ1-3; D perhaps matches TRBD1 (5 bases). CDR1 is SNHLY and CDR2 is FYNNEI in the germline V gene. This CDR3 has 14 residues. The V and J ends lost 6 bases and 0 bases respectively, with 9 bases between them. CDR3 in DNA: TGTGCCAGCAGGGACATCAACTCTGGAAACACCATATATTTT. It translates to CASRDINSGNTIYF.

This clonotype has a handful of counts. V usage is TRBV6-1 and J usage is TRBJ2-5; maybe TRBD1 (5 bases). V lost 8 bases to trimming and J lost 2 bases, with 15 bases between them. CDR1 is MNHNS, CDR2 SASEGT, per germline. This CDR3 is built from 14 residues. The CDR3 protein is CASPHIDRQETQYF. DNA for the CDR3: TGTGCCAGCCCTCATATCGACAGACAAGAGACCCAGTACTTC.

Comment on this clonotype: Being one base from a much bigger clone, this may be a read error. The chain joins TRBV30 to TRBJ1-1; D uncertain. V shed 4 bases and J shed 2 bases, with 14 bases lying between them. The CDR3 spans 14 residues. Germline V lookup: CDR1 GTSNPN, CDR2 SVGIG (reference sequence). The CDR3 DNA reads as TGTGCCTGGACCACGAACCCCCTAAACACTGAAGCTTTCTTT. Translation: CAWTTNPLNTEAFF.

At least ten counts were recorded for this clonotype. V usage is TRBV12-3 or TRBV12-4 and J usage is TRBJ1-1, with 7 bases lining up with TRBD1. V trimming: 3 bases; J trimming: 1 base; junction bases outside the gene matches: 8. CDR3 length: 16 residues. DNA of the CDR3: TGTGCCAGCAGTTTTAAAACAGGGGTTGCGAACACTGAAGCTTTCTTT. Amino acid sequence: CASSFKTGVANTEAFF.

The table lists this clonotype with many counts. This rearrangement joins TRBV28 to TRBJ2-5; TRBD2 is a possible D gene (6 bases). V was pared by 3 bases and J by 2 bases, with 13 bases between. The CDR3 consists of 15 residues. CDR1 MDHEN and CDR2 SYDVKM come from the germline V gene. The CDR3 nucleotides read TGTGCCAGCAGTTTGGGGGAGGAGGGGCAAGAGACCCAGTACTTC. This translates into CASSLGEEGQETQYF.

This clonotype showed up many times. The rearrangement uses TRBV3-1 and TRBJ2-3, with D maybe TRBD2 (5 bases). V was trimmed by 4 bases and J by 6 bases, leaving 8 bases between them. Germline-derived CDR1 and CDR2 are LGHDT and YNNKEL (reference sequence). The CDR3 runs 12 residues. In nucleotides, the CDR3 is TGTGCCAGCAGCCCACAGCGGGATACGCAGTATTTT. It specifies CASSPQRDTQYF.

This clonotype was picked up many times. The chain carries TRBV7-9 and TRBJ1-1, with no clear D. The CDR3 covers 15 residues. V was clipped by 1 base and J by 1 base, with 10 bases between them. The germline V gene encodes CDR1 SEHNR and CDR2 FQNEAQ (reference sequence). Here the CDR3 reads CASSLDSSRNTEAFF. The CDR3 DNA reads TGTGCCAGCAGCTTAGACAGCTCTAGGAACACTGAAGCTTTCTTT.

This clonotype was observed many times. This chain links TRBV7-9 with TRBJ2-5; D possibly corresponds to TRBD1 (6 bases). With 5 bases removed from V and 2 bases from J, the gap between germline ends came to 21 bases. Per the germline V gene, CDR1 is SEHNR and CDR2 is FQNEAQ (reference sequence). This CDR3 has 17 residues. This chain's CDR3 is CASSPRTEQGRQETQYF. CDR3 sequence (DNA): TGTGCCAGCAGCCCACGGACAGAGCAGGGACGTCAAGAGACCCAGTACTTC.

The rearrangement links TRBV13 to TRBJ2-5; 9 bases are a match to TRBD2. The CDR3 sequence is 16 residues long. Germline V CDR1 and CDR2: PRHDT, FYEKMQ (reference sequence). J was trimmed by 2 bases and V by 5 bases; bases with no gene match: 9. For the CDR3, the DNA is TGTGCCAGCAGCCCGGGGGCTAGCGGGATTCAAGAGACCCAGTACTTC. As protein: CASSPGASGIQETQYF.

The V call is TRBV5-6, the J call TRBJ1-3, with 9 bases fitting TRBD1. Per the germline V gene, CDR1 is SGHDT and CDR2 is YYEEEE. The CDR3 extends over 16 amino acids. V gave up 4 bases and J gave up 0 bases; unmatched junction bases: 5. CDR3 bases: TGTGCCAGCAGCATCGACAGGGGGAGCTCTGGAAACACCATATATTTT. This codes for CASSIDRGSSGNTIYF. The full variable domain, rest sourced from reference TRBV5-6 and TRBJ1-3, is DAGVTQSPTHLIKTRGQQVTLRCSPKSGHDTVSWYQQALGQGPQFIFQYYEEEERQRGNFPDRFSGHQFPNYSSELNVNALLLGDSALYLCASSIDRGSSGNTIYFGEGSWLTVV.

This clonotype came up many times. This chain links TRBV11-2 with TRBJ1-1, with D hard to call. The V and J ends lost 4 bases and 3 bases respectively, with 9 bases between them. Germline CDR1 and CDR2: SGHAT and FQNNGV. This CDR3 has 13 amino acids. This chain's CDR3 is CASSYLIDTEAFF. In nucleotides, the CDR3 is TGTGCCAGCAGCTATCTTATCGACACTGAAGCTTTCTTT.

This clonotype was counted ten times or more. The chain joins TRBV29-1 to TRBJ1-2; 10 bases map to TRBD1. The CDR3 length is 13 residues. The J segment lost 6 bases and the V segment lost 5 bases, leaving 6 bases of the junction unmatched. The germline V gene has CDR1 SQVTM and CDR2 ANQGSEA. CDR3 in DNA: TGCAGCGTTTCCCAGGGACAGGGGCATGGCTACACCTTC. Encoded protein: CSVSQGQGHGYTF.

In its sample, this clonotype was seen many times. The rearrangement uses TRBV29-1 and TRBJ2-7; D tentatively fits TRBD1 or TRBD2 (5 bases each). V lost 5 bases and J 2 bases, leaving 19 bases between the germline ends. There are 15 residues in the CDR3. Germline loops: CDR1 SQVTM, CDR2 ANQGSEA. CDR3 protein: CSVTRPGTHAYEQYF. The CDR3 DNA follows: TGCAGCGTTACCCGCCCCGGGACGCACGCCTACGAGCAGTACTTC.

In this sample, this clonotype turned up many times. The chain links TRBV20-1 to TRBJ1-5; D is possibly TRBD1 (6 bases). The V end was cut by 6 bases, the J end by 4 bases, with 28 bases between. The CDR3 extends over 18 amino acids. CDR1 and CDR2 from the germline V gene are DFQATT and SNEGSKA (reference sequence). DNA for the CDR3: TGCAGTGCCCATGCCCAGACAGGCGGGACGGCCCAAAATCAGCCCCAGCATTTT. Amino acid sequence: CSAHAQTGGTAQNQPQHF.

This clonotype has ten or more counts. The chain is built from TRBV19 and TRBJ1-6; the D gene is possibly TRBD1 (5 bases). Germline V CDR1 and CDR2: LNHDA, SQIVND (reference sequence). The CDR3 has 18 residues. V was clipped by 7 bases and J by 5 bases, with 24 bases between them. The CDR3 here is CASTPGRAYRENNSPLHF. For the CDR3, the DNA is TGTGCCAGTACCCCGGGGCGGGCCTACCGAGAGAATAATTCACCCCTCCACTTT.

This clonotype was counted many times. The chain combines TRBV6-1 with TRBJ2-3; no clear D. CDR3 size: 14 residues. Per the germline V gene, CDR1 is MNHNS and CDR2 is SASEGT. Trimming removed 5 bases from V and 4 bases from J, with 13 bases in between. CDR3 amino acids: CASSLGSEADTQYF. The CDR3 DNA reads TGTGCCAGCAGTTTGGGCAGCGAGGCAGATACGCAGTATTTT.